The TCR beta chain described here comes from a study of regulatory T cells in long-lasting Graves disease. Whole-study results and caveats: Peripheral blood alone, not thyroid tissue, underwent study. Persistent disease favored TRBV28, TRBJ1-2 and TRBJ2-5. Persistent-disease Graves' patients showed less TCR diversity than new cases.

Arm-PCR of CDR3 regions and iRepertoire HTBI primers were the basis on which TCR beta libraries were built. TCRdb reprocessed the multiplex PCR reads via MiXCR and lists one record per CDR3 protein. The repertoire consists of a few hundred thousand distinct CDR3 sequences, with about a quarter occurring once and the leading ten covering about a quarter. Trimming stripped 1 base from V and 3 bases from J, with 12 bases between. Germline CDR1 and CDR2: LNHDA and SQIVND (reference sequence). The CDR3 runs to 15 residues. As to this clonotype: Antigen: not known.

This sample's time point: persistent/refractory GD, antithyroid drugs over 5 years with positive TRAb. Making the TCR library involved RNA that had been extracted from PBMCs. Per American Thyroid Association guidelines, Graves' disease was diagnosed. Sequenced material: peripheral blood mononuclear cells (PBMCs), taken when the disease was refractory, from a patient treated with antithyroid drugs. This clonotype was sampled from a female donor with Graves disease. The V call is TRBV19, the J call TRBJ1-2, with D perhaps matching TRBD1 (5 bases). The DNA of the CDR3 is TGTGCCAGTAGTATAGTTGCAGGGCCAGACTATGGCTACACCTTC. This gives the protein CASSIVAGPDYGYTF.